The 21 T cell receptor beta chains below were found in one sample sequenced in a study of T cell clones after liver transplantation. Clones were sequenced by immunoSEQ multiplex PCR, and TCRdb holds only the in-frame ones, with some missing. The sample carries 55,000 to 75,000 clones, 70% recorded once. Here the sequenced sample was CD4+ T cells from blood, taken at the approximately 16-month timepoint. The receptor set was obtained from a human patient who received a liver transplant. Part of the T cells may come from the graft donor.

The CDR3: CASRTGGQETQYF. The DNA for the CDR3 is TGTGCCAGTAGGACAGGGGGCCAAGAGACCCAGTACTTC. The gene calls are TRBV19 and TRBJ2-5; 9 bases align to TRBD1. Germline V lookup: CDR1 LNHDA, CDR2 SQIVND (reference sequence). The CDR3 consists of 13 residues. The V gene end was trimmed by 6 bases and the J gene end by 1 base; junction bases not matched to a gene: 0.

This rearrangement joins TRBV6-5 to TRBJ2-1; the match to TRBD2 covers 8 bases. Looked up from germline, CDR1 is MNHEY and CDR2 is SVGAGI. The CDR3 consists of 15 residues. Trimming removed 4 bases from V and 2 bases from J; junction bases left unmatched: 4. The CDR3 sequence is CASSSTTSAYNEQFF. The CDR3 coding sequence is TGTGCCAGCAGTTCAACGACTAGCGCCTACAATGAGCAGTTCTTC.

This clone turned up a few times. The CDR3 DNA reads as TGTGCCAGCAGTTCTATTGGGGGGGGGTTTTCACCCCTCCACTTT. Translation: CASSSIGGGFSPLHF. The V gene is TRBV28, the J gene TRBJ1-6; possibly TRBD1 for D (5 bases). CDR3 size: 15 residues. Germline CDR1 reads MDHEN; CDR2 reads SYDVKM. Trimming pared 4 bases from V and 9 bases from J, leaving 16 bases between. Based on the CDR3 plus reference TRBV28 and TRBJ1-6, the full variable domain is DVKVTQSSRYLVKRTGEKVFLECVQDMDHENMFWYRQDPGLGLRLIYFSYDVKMKEKGDIPEGYSVSREKKERFSLILESASTNQTSMYLCASSSIGGGFSPLHFGNGTRLTVT.

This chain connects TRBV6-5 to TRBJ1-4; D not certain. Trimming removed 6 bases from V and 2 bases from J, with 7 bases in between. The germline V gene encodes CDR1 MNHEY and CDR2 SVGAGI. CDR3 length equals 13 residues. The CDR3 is CASRGGTNEKLFF. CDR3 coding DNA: TGTGCCAGCAGGGGAGGGACTAATGAAAAACTGTTTTTT.

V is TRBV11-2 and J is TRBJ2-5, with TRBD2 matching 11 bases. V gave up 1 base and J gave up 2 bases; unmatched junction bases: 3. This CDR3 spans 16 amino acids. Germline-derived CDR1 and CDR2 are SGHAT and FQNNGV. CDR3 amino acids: CASSLGLAGTQETQYF. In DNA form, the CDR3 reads TGTGCCAGCAGCTTAGGACTAGCGGGGACACAAGAGACCCAGTACTTC.

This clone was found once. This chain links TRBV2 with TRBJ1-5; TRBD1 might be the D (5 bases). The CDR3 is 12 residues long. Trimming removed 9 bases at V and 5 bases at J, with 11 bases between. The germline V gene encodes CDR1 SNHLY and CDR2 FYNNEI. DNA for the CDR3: TGTGCCAGTAAAAAAGGGGATCAGCCCCAGCATTTT. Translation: CASKKGDQPQHF.

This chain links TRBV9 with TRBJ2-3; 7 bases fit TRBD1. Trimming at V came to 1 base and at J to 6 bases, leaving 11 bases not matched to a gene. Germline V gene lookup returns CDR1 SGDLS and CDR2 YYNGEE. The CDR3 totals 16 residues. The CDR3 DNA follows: TGTGCCAGCAGCGTAAGCACAGGGGTTAATTGGGATACGCAGTATTTT. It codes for CASSVSTGVNWDTQYF.

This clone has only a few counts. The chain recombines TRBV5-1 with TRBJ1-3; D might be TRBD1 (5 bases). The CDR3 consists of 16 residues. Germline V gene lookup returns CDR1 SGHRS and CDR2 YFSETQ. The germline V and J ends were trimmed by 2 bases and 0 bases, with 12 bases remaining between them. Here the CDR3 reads CASSLFAGSSGNTIYF. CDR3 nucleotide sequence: TGCGCCAGCAGCTTATTCGCAGGGAGCTCTGGAAACACCATATATTTT.

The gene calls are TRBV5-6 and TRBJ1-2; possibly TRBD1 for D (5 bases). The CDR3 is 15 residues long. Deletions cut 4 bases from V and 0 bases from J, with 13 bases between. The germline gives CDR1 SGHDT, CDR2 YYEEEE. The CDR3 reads CASSPFDRPNYGYTF. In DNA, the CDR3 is TGTGCCAGCAGCCCGTTCGACAGACCTAACTATGGCTACACCTTC.

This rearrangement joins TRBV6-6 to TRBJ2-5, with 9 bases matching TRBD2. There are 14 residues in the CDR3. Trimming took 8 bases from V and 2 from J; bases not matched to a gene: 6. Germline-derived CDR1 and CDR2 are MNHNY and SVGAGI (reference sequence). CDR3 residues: CASCRLAGQETQYF. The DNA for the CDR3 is TGTGCCAGCTGCCGGCTAGCGGGGCAAGAGACCCAGTACTTC.

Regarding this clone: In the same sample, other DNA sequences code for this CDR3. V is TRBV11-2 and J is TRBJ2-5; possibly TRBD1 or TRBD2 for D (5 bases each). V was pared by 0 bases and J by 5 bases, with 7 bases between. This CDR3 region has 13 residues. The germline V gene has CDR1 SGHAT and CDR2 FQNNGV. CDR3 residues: CASSLDREETQYF. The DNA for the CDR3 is TGTGCCAGCAGCTTAGACAGGGAGGAGACCCAGTACTTC.

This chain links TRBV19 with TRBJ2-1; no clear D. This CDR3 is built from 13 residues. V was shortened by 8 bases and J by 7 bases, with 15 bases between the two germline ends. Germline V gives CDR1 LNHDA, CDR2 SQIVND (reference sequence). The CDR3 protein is CASRRSERNEQFF. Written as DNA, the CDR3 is TGTGCCAGTCGACGCTCCGAAAGGAATGAGCAGTTCTTC.

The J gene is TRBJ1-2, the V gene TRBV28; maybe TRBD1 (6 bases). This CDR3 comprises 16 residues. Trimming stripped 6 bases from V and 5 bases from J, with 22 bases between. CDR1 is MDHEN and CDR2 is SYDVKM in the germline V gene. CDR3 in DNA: TGTGCCAGCAGCCCCGGTGGGGGGCTTGAGGTTTATGGCTACACCTTC. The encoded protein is CASSPGGGLEVYGYTF.

CDR3 sequence (DNA): TGTGCCAGCAGCCGACAGTGGACAGGGATGACAGATACGCAGTATTTT. This gives the protein CASSRQWTGMTDTQYF. This chain connects TRBV5-8 to TRBJ2-3, with 8 bases that match TRBD1. Germline CDR1 SGHTS, CDR2 YDEGEE. Trimming removed 4 bases from V and 3 bases from J; junction bases left unmatched: 10. The CDR3 spans 16 residues.

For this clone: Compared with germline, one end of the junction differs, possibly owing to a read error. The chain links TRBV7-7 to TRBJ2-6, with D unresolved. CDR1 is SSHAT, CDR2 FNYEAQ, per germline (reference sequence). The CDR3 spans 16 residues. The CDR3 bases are TGTGCTAGCAGCCCGGACGGATTGGCCGGGGCCAACGTCCTGACTTTC. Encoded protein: CASSPDGLAGANVLTF.

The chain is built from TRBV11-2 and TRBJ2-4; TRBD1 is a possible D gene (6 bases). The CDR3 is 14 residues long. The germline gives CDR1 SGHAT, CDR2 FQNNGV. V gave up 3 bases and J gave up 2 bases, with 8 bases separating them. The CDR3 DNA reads TGTGCCAGCAGCTTGTGGGGGCCCAAAAACATTCAGTACTTC. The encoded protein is CASSLWGPKNIQYF.

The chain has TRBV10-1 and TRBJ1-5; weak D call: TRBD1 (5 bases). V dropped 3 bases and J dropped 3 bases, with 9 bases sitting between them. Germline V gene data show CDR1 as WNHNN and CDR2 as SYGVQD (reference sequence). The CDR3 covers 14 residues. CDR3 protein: CASSDREFNQPQHF. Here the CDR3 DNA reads TGCGCCAGCAGTGACAGGGAGTTCAATCAGCCCCAGCATTTT.

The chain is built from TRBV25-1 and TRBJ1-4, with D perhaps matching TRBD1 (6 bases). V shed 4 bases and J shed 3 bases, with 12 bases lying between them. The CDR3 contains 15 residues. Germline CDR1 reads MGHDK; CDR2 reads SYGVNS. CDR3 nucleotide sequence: TGTGCCAGCAGTGGCGTATCAGGGGCTAATGAAAAACTGTTTTTT. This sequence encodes CASSGVSGANEKLFF.

CDR3 protein: CASSLGGGDTEAFF. CDR3 DNA sequence: TGTGCCAGCAGCTTAGGCGGTGGGGACACTGAAGCTTTCTTT. V and J are TRBV7-9 and TRBJ1-1; no firm D call. The germline gives CDR1 SEHNR, CDR2 FQNEAQ (reference sequence). There are 14 residues in the CDR3. V was pared by 1 base and J by 3 bases, with 9 bases between.

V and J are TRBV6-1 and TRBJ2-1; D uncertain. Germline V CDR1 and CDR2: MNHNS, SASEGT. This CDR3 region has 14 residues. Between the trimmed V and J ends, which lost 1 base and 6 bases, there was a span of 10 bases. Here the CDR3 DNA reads TGTGCCAGCAGTGAAGTCTTGGCAGCCAATGAGCAGTTCTTC. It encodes CASSEVLAANEQFF.

CDR3 nucleotides: TGTGCCAGCAGCCGCGGCGATAACACTGAAGCTTTCTTT. It encodes CASSRGDNTEAFF. The rearrangement joins TRBV5-4 to TRBJ1-1; D is unclear. This CDR3 has 13 residues. Trimming stripped 4 bases from V and 2 bases from J, with 9 bases between. CDR1 SGHNT and CDR2 YYREEE come from the germline V gene (reference sequence).